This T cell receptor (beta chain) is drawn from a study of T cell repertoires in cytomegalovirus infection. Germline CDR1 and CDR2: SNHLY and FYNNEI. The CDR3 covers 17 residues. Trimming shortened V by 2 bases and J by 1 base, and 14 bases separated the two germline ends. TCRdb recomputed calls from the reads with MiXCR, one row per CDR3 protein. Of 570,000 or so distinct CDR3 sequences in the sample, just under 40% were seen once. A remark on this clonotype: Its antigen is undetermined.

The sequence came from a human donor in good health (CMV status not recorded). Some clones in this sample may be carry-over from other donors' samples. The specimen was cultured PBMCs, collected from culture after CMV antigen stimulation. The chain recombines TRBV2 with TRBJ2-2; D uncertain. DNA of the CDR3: TGTGCCAGCAGTGAACTCGGCCCCCTTGGGAACACCGGGGAGCTGTTTTTT. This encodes CASSELGPLGNTGELFF.